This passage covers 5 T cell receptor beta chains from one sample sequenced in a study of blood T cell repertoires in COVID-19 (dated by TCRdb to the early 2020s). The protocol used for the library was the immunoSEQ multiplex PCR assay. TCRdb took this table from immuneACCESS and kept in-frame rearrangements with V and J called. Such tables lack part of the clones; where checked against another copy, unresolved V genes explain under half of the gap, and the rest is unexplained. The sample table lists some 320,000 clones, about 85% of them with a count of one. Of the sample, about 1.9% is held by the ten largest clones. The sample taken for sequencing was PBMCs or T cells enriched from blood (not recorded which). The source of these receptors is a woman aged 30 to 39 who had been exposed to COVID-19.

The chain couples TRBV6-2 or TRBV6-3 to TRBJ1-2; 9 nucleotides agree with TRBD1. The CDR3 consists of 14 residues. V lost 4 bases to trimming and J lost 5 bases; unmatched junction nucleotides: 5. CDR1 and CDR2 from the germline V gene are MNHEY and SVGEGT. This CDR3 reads CASSSTGGGYGYTF. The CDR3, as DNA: TGTGCCAGCAGTTCAACAGGGGGCGGTTATGGCTACACCTTC.

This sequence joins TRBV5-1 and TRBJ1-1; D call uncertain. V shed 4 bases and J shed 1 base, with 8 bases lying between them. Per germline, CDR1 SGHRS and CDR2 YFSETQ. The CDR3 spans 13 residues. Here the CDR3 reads CASSLGANTEAFF. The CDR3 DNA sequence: TGCGCCAGCAGCCTCGGAGCGAACACTGAAGCTTTCTTT. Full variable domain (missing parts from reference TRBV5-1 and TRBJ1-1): KAGVTQTPRYLIKTRGQQVTLSCSPISGHRSVSWYQQTPGQGLQFLFEYFSETQRNKGNFPGRFSGRQFSNSRSEMNVSTLELGDSALYLCASSLGANTEAFFGQGTRLTVV.

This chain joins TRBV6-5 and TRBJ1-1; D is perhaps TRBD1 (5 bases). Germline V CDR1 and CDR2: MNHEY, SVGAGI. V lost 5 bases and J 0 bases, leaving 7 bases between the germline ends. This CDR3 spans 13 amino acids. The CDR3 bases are TGTGCCAGCAGTAGCAGGGTGAACACTGAAGCTTTCTTT. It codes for CASSSRVNTEAFF.

This CDR3 reads CASSLFGQKNSNQPQHF. The CDR3 DNA is TGTGCCAGCAGTTTGTTTGGACAGAAAAATAGCAATCAGCCCCAGCATTTT. The V call is TRBV27, the J call TRBJ1-5; possible D gene TRBD1, 6 bases. The V end lost 3 bases, the J end lost 0 bases, and 15 bases lay between the germline ends. The CDR3 is made up of 17 amino acids. CDR1 and CDR2 from the germline V gene are MNHEY and SMNVEV (reference sequence).

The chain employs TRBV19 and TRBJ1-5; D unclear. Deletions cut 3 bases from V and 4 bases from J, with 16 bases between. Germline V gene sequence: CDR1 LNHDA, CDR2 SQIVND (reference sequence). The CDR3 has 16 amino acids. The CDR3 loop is CASSMKVQAINQPQHF. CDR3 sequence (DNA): TGTGCCAGTAGTATGAAGGTCCAGGCGATTAATCAGCCCCAGCATTTT.